This TCR beta chain was found in a study of shared clonotypes between healthy human individuals. This clone was seen more than once but under ten times. Clones were sequenced by immunoSEQ multiplex PCR, and TCRdb holds only the in-frame ones, with some missing. Here the sample spans 400,000 to 600,000 clones, around 75% being singletons. What was sequenced was PBMCs. This clonotype was obtained from a woman in her thirties or forties in good health. Some clones in this sample may be carry-over from other donors' samples.

DNA of the CDR3: TGTGCCAGCAGTTTGGTTGCAGGGCCGAATCAGCCCCAGCATTTT. It specifies CASSLVAGPNQPQHF. The chain uses TRBV27 and TRBJ1-5; tentative D call: TRBD1 (5 bases). V was trimmed by 3 bases and J by 4 bases, leaving 13 bases between them. The germline CDR1 and CDR2 sequences are MNHEY and SMNVEV (reference sequence). This CDR3 spans 15 amino acids.